This T cell receptor beta chain was recovered during a study of response to subunit inactivated influenza vaccine (dated by TCRdb to the late 2010s). In the study overall: The study used deep quantitative T cell receptor repertoire profiling to track responses to a trivalent subunit inactivated influenza vaccine.

Paper-wide results and their limitations: The authors proposed that each seasonal influenza vaccination may bring in only a limited number of new T cells.

The germline V gene yields KGHDR for CDR1 and SFDVKD for CDR2. Relative to germline, V is 4 bases shorter and J is 3 bases shorter, with 9 bases between their ends. There are 14 amino acids in the CDR3, from cysteine to phenylalanine inclusive. CDR3 DNA is the only sequence kept; it has 42 bases, read in frame from the first base. This clonotype came up a few times. Its antigen is unknown. Within one base of it there is no much larger clone, and no base qualities were kept. The method behind the library was RT-PCR. Sequencing took place on an Illumina HiSeq 2500. The public reads were quality trimmed at Q25 with fastp and then assembled into clones with MiXCR by TCRdb, keeping productive beta chains. Every CDR3 protein is listed once, alongside the most common genes and DNA of its rows. The sample data list over 150,000 distinct CDR3 sequences, and around 10% of these were observed just once. In total, the top ten clones hold approximately 39% of the sample.

The sample in question was CD8+ T cells sorted from PBMCs, obtained roughly 24 months after vaccination. This clonotype was obtained from a man aged 45-69 years who received an inactivated influenza vaccine. Donor details come from another sample of the same person, matched by shared clones. The rearrangement joined TRBV24-1 to TRBJ2-1; the D gene is not confidently resolved. The bases are TGTGCCACCAGTGAAGGGTCCCTCTACAATGAGCAGTTCTTC. Translated, it gives CATSEGSLYNEQFF.